The 21 T cell receptor beta chains below were found in one sample sequenced in a study of blood T cells in healthy people across ages. A second PCR, run for about 7 to 12 cycles, used a sample-barcoded 5' primer plus a J-beta primer mix. TCRdb fed the 5' RACE reads into MiXCR, producing one record per CDR3 protein. The repertoire holds roughly 1,800,000 distinct CDR3 sequences, with roughly 49% as singletons. Source material: blood. Receptor source: a woman between 40 and 50 years old in good health.

This clonotype has only a few counts. The chain has TRBV12-3 or TRBV12-4 and TRBJ2-1; D is possibly TRBD1 or TRBD2 (6 bases each). V lost 0 bases to trimming and J lost 7 bases, with 13 bases between them. The CDR3 spans 15 residues. The CDR3 spells CASSLAGGPWNEQFF. As DNA, the CDR3 is TGTGCCAGCAGTTTAGCGGGGGGCCCTTGGAATGAGCAGTTCTTC.

This chain uses TRBV29-1 with TRBJ2-2; the match to TRBD2 covers 7 bases. V lost 4 bases and J lost 1; bases outside the gene matches: 9. Germline CDR1 reads SQVTM; CDR2 reads ANQGSEA. The length of the CDR3 is 16 residues. As DNA, the CDR3 is TGCAGCGTTGTGGGCGGGGGAGCCCTGAACACCGGGGAGCTGTTTTTT. Translation gives CSVVGGGALNTGELFF.

V usage is TRBV6-2 or TRBV6-3 and J usage is TRBJ2-3, with D perhaps given as TRBD1 or TRBD2 (5 bases each). The germline CDR1 and CDR2 sequences are MNHEY and SVGEGT. There are 14 residues in the CDR3. Trimming stripped 0 bases from V and 8 bases from J, with 12 bases between. The CDR3 sequence: CASSYSTHGGTQYF. CDR3 DNA sequence: TGTGCCAGCAGTTACTCGACGCATGGGGGTACGCAGTATTTT.

The chain recombines TRBV6-1 with TRBJ2-1; possibly TRBD2 for D (6 bases). Trimming cost V 5 bases and J 8 bases, with 19 bases left between them. Looked up from germline, CDR1 is MNHNS and CDR2 is SASEGT. The CDR3 spans 15 residues. This CDR3 reads CASSLVLGRRDEQFF. In nucleotides, the CDR3 is TGTGCCAGCAGTCTCGTGCTGGGACGGAGGGATGAGCAGTTCTTC.

This clonotype appeared many times. The chain uses TRBV20-1 and TRBJ2-5; 12 bases agree with TRBD1. The germline V gene has CDR1 DFQATT and CDR2 SNEGSKA (reference sequence). V shed 5 bases, J shed 5 bases, and the junction held 12 bases outside the gene matches. This CDR3 comprises 16 residues. This CDR3 reads CSAGRDRGRSRETQYF. CDR3 coding DNA: TGCAGTGCTGGCCGGGACAGGGGGCGAAGCAGGGAGACCCAGTACTTC.

V is TRBV7-2 and J is TRBJ2-1; D not certain. V was clipped by 1 base and J by 5 bases, with 12 bases between them. The CDR3 is 15 amino acids. Germline V gene data show CDR1 as SGHTA and CDR2 as FQGNSA. DNA for the CDR3: TGTGCCAGCAGCTTAGTTGGCAAGGGCAACAATGAGCAGTTCTTC. Translating it yields CASSLVGKGNNEQFF.

This chain joins TRBV7-9 and TRBJ2-3; no reliable D call. CDR1 is SEHNR, CDR2 FQNEAQ, per germline (reference sequence). This CDR3 comprises 13 residues. V lost 1 base, J lost 10 bases, and 12 bases lay in between. The DNA for the CDR3 is TGTGCCAGCAGCTTAGGAGGCCCAGAGGCGCAGTATTTT. It codes for CASSLGGPEAQYF.

This sequence joins TRBV4-3 and TRBJ2-1; 8 nucleotides align to TRBD2. Germline CDR1 is LGHNA and CDR2 is YSLEER. Germline trimming cut 0 bases from V and 9 bases from J; bases unmatched to any gene: 10. This CDR3 has 16 amino acids. As DNA, the CDR3 is TGCGCCAGCAGCCAAGAAACCCAGCGGGGGCTGGCTGAGCAGTTCTTC. Translating it yields CASSQETQRGLAEQFF.

The chain employs TRBV28 and TRBJ2-4, with D unresolved. The J call is in doubt because the DNA end fits TRBJ2-7 better. This CDR3 comprises 14 residues. CDR1 MDHEN and CDR2 SYDVKM come from the germline V gene. The CDR3 region is CASSPPGEADEQYF. CDR3 bases: TGTGCCAGCAGTCCCCCCGGTGAGGCGGACGAGCAGTACTTC.

This chain uses TRBV20-1 with TRBJ1-2; D possibly corresponds to TRBD1 (5 bases). CDR1 is DFQATT and CDR2 is SNEGSKA in the germline V gene (reference sequence). Between the trimmed V and J ends, which lost 3 bases and 8 bases, there was a span of 19 bases. This CDR3 is 14 amino acids long. The CDR3 nucleotides are TGCAGTGCTAGGGCCGGGCTGGCAGGGAACGGCTACACCTTC. Encoded protein: CSARAGLAGNGYTF.

The chain couples TRBV7-6 to TRBJ2-3; 9 bases agree with TRBD2. V gave up 5 bases and J gave up 8 bases; unmatched junction bases: 17. In germline, CDR1 is SGHVS, CDR2 FNYEAQ. This CDR3 has 17 amino acids. The CDR3 here is CASSPTSGTSSFLTQYF. CDR3 coding DNA: TGTGCCAGCAGCCCAACTTCCGGGACTAGCTCGTTCCTTACGCAGTATTTT.

The chain links TRBV7-2 to TRBJ2-3; perhaps D is TRBD1 or TRBD2 (5 bases each). Trimming cost V 7 bases and J 4 bases, with 12 bases left between them. From germline, CDR1 is SGHTA and CDR2 FQGNSA. This CDR3 region has 13 residues. The CDR3 reads CASTPPGPDTQYF. The DNA for the CDR3 is TGTGCCAGCACCCCTCCGGGGCCAGATACGCAGTATTTT.

This chain uses TRBV10-3 with TRBJ2-7, with D perhaps matching TRBD1 (5 bases). The assigned J gene may be wrong: the sequence end matches TRBJ2-5 better. The CDR3 length is 13 residues. Per the germline V gene, CDR1 is ENHRY and CDR2 is SYGVKD. The CDR3 protein is CAISESREGTQYF. In DNA form, the CDR3 reads TGTGCCATCAGTGAGTCCAGGGAAGGGACCCAGTACTTC.

The chain combines TRBV6-5 with TRBJ2-7, with D uncertain. Germline V gene lookup returns CDR1 MNHEY and CDR2 SVGAGI. The CDR3 length is 12 residues. V was pared by 2 bases and J by 7 bases, with 9 bases between. The CDR3 here is CASSYVRREQYF. The DNA for the CDR3 is TGTGCCAGCAGTTACGTTAGGCGGGAGCAGTACTTC.

The rearrangement joins TRBV28 to TRBJ2-7; perhaps TRBD2 as D (6 bases). The J call may not be correct, given that the DNA end is closer to TRBJ2-5. Germline V gene sequence: CDR1 MDHEN, CDR2 SYDVKM. The CDR3 has 14 residues. The CDR3 nucleotides are TGTGCCAGCAGCTCCCTCTGGGGGGAAGAGACCCAGTACTTC. It specifies CASSSLWGEETQYF.

The genes are TRBV20-1 and TRBJ2-4; D remains ambiguous. The V gene lost 4 bases and the J gene lost 0 bases, with 10 bases spanning the gap. The germline CDR1 and CDR2 sequences are DFQATT and SNEGSKA (reference sequence). The CDR3 spans 14 residues. The CDR3 bases are TGCAGTGCTACTGCTAGACTAGCCAAAAACATTCAGTACTTC. It translates to CSATARLAKNIQYF.

The CDR3, as DNA: TGTGCCACCAGTGAGTTTGGACAGGGGGAAGAGACCCAGTACTTC. As protein: CATSEFGQGEETQYF. The chain joins TRBV24-1 to TRBJ2-7; 10 nucleotides match TRBD1. The DNA matches TRBJ2-5 better at its end, which makes the J call doubtful. Germline CDR1 reads KGHDR; CDR2 reads SFDVKD. The CDR3 extends over 15 amino acids.

The chain employs TRBV12-3 or TRBV12-4 and TRBJ1-4; D is ambiguous. The V gene lost 4 bases and the J gene lost 4 bases, with 10 bases spanning the gap. The CDR3 loop spans 14 amino acids. CDR3 DNA sequence: TGTGCCAGCAGTTCGCTTGGAGGTAATGAAAAACTGTTTTTT. Translated, it gives CASSSLGGNEKLFF.

This sequence joins TRBV18 and TRBJ2-1; D unresolved. The CDR3 has 13 amino acids. Germline CDR1 is KGHSH and CDR2 is LQKENI. The V end was cut by 8 bases, the J end by 4 bases, with 12 bases between. CDR3 sequence: CASSPPTYNEQFF. For the CDR3, the DNA is TGTGCCAGCAGCCCCCCGACATACAATGAGCAGTTCTTC. The full variable domain, in which reference TRBV18 and TRBJ2-1 provide the parts outside the CDR3, is NAGVMQNPRHLVRRRGQEARLRCSPMKGHSHVYWYRQLPEEGLKFMVYLQKENIIDESGMPKERFSAEFPKEGPSILRIQQVVRGDSAAYFCASSPPTYNEQFFGPGTRLTVL.

This clonotype was observed a few times. The chain employs TRBV29-1 and TRBJ2-1; a weak D match, TRBD1 (6 bases). CDR3 length equals 13 residues. Germline loops: CDR1 SQVTM, CDR2 ANQGSEA. Trimming stripped 1 base from V and 3 bases from J, with 7 bases between. The CDR3 coding sequence is TGCAGCGTTGAAGGGGGGCACTACAATGAGCAGTTCTTC. Residues: CSVEGGHYNEQFF.

The CDR3 is CASSRLAGRHNEQFF. CDR3 coding DNA: TGTGCCAGCAGTAGATTAGCGGGGCGCCACAATGAGCAGTTCTTC. The genes are TRBV27 and TRBJ2-1, with 8 positions matching TRBD2. The CDR3 extends over 15 amino acids. The V gene end was trimmed by 5 bases and the J gene end by 5 bases; junction bases not matched to a gene: 8. Germline V gene data show CDR1 as MNHEY and CDR2 as SMNVEV (reference sequence).